Following are 29 T cell receptor beta chains from one sample sequenced in a study of identical twins. TCRdb fed the 5' RACE reads into MiXCR, producing one record per CDR3 protein. The profile shows 500,000 to 600,000 distinct CDR3 sequences, 22% of them singletons. Separately, the same data were catalogued under a study of T cells expressing NK-cell markers.

The sequencing input was CD4+ T cells sorted from blood. The receptors come from a woman under 30 in good health.

The chain recombines TRBV10-3 with TRBJ1-6; possibly TRBD1 for D (5 bases). Germline CDR1 ENHRY, CDR2 SYGVKD. V lost 3 bases and J lost 9, with 12 bases in between. This CDR3 has 14 residues. DNA of the CDR3: TGTGCCATCAGTGACCGGCAGGGCATTTCACCCCTCCACTTT. This sequence encodes CAISDRQGISPLHF.

This clonotype has just a few counts. The CDR3 DNA reads as TGTGCCAGCAGCGCGGGCTCAGGGCCCTACGAGCAGTACTTC. It translates to CASSAGSGPYEQYF. The chain joins TRBV9 to TRBJ2-7, with TRBD1 as a possible D gene (5 bases). CDR1 and CDR2 from the germline V gene are SGDLS and YYNGEE. CDR3 length equals 14 residues. The V and J ends lost 3 bases and 2 bases respectively, with 12 bases between them.

Only a few counts were recorded for this clonotype. This chain links TRBV27 with TRBJ2-7; a weak D match, TRBD1 (7 bases). The CDR3 is made up of 14 amino acids. Trimming left V 5 bases short and J 6 bases short, with 17 bases between. The germline gives CDR1 MNHEY, CDR2 SMNVEV (reference sequence). The chain's CDR3 is CASSIRQGGREQYF. CDR3 in DNA: TGTGCCAGCAGTATTCGACAGGGAGGACGCGAGCAGTACTTC.

This clonotype was observed many times. The chain combines TRBV6-1 with TRBJ1-6; 10 bases agree with TRBD1. The CDR3 has 16 amino acids. With 5 bases clipped from V and 7 bases from J, the junction kept 8 bases outside the gene matches. The germline CDR1 and CDR2 sequences are MNHNS and SASEGT. The CDR3 coding sequence is TGTGCCAGCAGTATAAGACAGGGGGCTGGGAATTCACCCCTCCACTTT. Protein sequence: CASSIRQGAGNSPLHF.

This clonotype was found a few times. This chain joins TRBV11-2 and TRBJ2-7, with 7 bases aligning to TRBD1. With V trimmed by 5 bases and J by 3 bases, 7 bases remained unmatched. The CDR3 runs 14 residues. Germline values: CDR1 SGHAT, CDR2 FQNNGV. The CDR3 here is CASSKTGSHYEQYF. CDR3 in DNA: TGTGCCAGCAGCAAGACAGGGAGCCACTACGAGCAGTACTTC.

This clonotype occurred many times. This rearrangement joins TRBV5-1 to TRBJ1-6; no firm D call. The germline V gene encodes CDR1 SGHRS and CDR2 YFSETQ. Trimming left V 0 bases short and J 6 bases short, with 10 bases between. The CDR3 length is 15 residues. DNA of the CDR3: TGCGCCAGCAGCTTGGATCCGGCGGGTAATTCACCCCTCCACTTT. This translates into CASSLDPAGNSPLHF.

The gene calls are TRBV20-1 and TRBJ2-1; D unclear. There are 15 residues in the CDR3. Germline V gene lookup returns CDR1 DFQATT and CDR2 SNEGSKA (reference sequence). V lost 0 bases and J lost 7, with 16 bases in between. DNA of the CDR3: TGCAGTGCTAGAGAACCAGCCGTCCTTTCTAATGAGCAGTTCTTC. It is translated as CSAREPAVLSNEQFF.

The gene calls are TRBV4-3 and TRBJ2-7; D remains ambiguous. V dropped 0 bases and J dropped 0 bases, with 12 bases sitting between them. This CDR3 comprises 16 residues. Germline V CDR1 and CDR2: LGHNA, YSLEER. The CDR3, as DNA: TGCGCCAGCAGCCAAGATTTTGAACCTCCCTCCTACGAGCAGTACTTC. Amino acid sequence: CASSQDFEPPSYEQYF.

The V and J genes are TRBV5-1 and TRBJ2-1; D is unclear. V was trimmed by 5 bases and J by 8 bases, leaving 17 bases between them. The CDR3 contains 14 residues. Germline CDR1 is SGHRS and CDR2 is YFSETQ. CDR3 sequence reads: CASSRSGPPDEQFF. CDR3 in DNA: TGCGCCAGCAGTCGTTCCGGACCGCCGGATGAGCAGTTCTTC. Full variable domain (remainder filled in from reference TRBV5-1 and TRBJ2-1): KAGVTQTPRYLIKTRGQQVTLSCSPISGHRSVSWYQQTPGQGLQFLFEYFSETQRNKGNFPGRFSGRQFSNSRSEMNVSTLELGDSALYLCASSRSGPPDEQFFGPGTRLTVL.

The gene calls are TRBV5-1 and TRBJ2-1, with 10 bases lining up with TRBD2. V lost 4 bases to trimming and J lost 5 bases; unmatched junction nucleotides: 9. This CDR3 comprises 16 residues. The germline V gene has CDR1 SGHRS and CDR2 YFSETQ. Written as DNA, the CDR3 is TGCGCCAGCAGCATTCTAGCGGGAGCAGGTGACAATGAGCAGTTCTTC. Translating it yields CASSILAGAGDNEQFF.

This clonotype occurred once. This chain joins TRBV6-6 and TRBJ2-7; D remains unclear. Trimming took 4 bases from V and 10 from J, leaving 14 bases between them. The CDR3 spans 12 residues. Looked up from germline, CDR1 is MNHNY and CDR2 is SVGAGI (reference sequence). CDR3 DNA sequence: TGTGCCAGCAGTTCGGGCCTGACAAGCCAGTACTTC. It yields the protein CASSSGLTSQYF.

This clonotype was seen more than once but under ten times. The rearrangement joins TRBV7-9 to TRBJ2-3; 7 nucleotides align to TRBD2. CDR1 is SEHNR, CDR2 FQNEAQ, per germline (reference sequence). The CDR3 is 13 amino acids. Germline trimming cut 5 bases from V and 8 bases from J; bases unmatched to any gene: 7. CDR3 amino acids: CASSPGLVGTQYF. The CDR3 nucleotides are TGTGCCAGCAGCCCCGGACTAGTTGGTACGCAGTATTTT.

The chain couples TRBV6-1 to TRBJ2-1; 10 bases are a match to TRBD1. After removal of 4 bases from V and 10 bases from J, the junction contained 10 bases not matched to a gene. This CDR3 has 15 amino acids. Germline V gene data show CDR1 as MNHNS and CDR2 as SASEGT. CDR3 in amino acids: CASSGPGQGLGEQFF. The CDR3 nucleotides read TGTGCCAGCAGTGGACCGGGACAGGGGTTAGGAGAGCAGTTCTTC.

CDR3 sequence reads: CASSSPGQMNEKLFF. The CDR3, as DNA: TGTGCCAGCAGCAGTCCGGGACAGATGAATGAAAAACTGTTTTTT. The chain is built from TRBV5-8 and TRBJ1-4; the match to TRBD1 covers 7 bases. In germline, CDR1 is SGHTS, CDR2 YDEGEE. V gave up 4 bases and J gave up 5 bases; unmatched junction bases: 8. This CDR3 has 15 residues.

This chain joins TRBV12-3 or TRBV12-4 and TRBJ2-7, with D possibly being TRBD2 (5 bases). The CDR3 totals 15 residues. Trimming left V 5 bases short and J 4 bases short, with 18 bases between. CDR3 bases: TGTGCCAGCAGTCCCCTGTTCGGGGTGACGTACGAGCAGTACTTC. Its protein product is CASSPLFGVTYEQYF.

The V and J genes are TRBV30 and TRBJ2-3; TRBD2 matches 8 bases. J was trimmed by 6 bases and V by 3 bases; bases with no gene match: 8. The germline CDR1 and CDR2 sequences are GTSNPN and SVGIG (reference sequence). The CDR3 has 14 residues. This chain's CDR3 is CAWSVASGWDTQYF. The CDR3 DNA follows: TGTGCCTGGAGCGTGGCTAGCGGGTGGGATACGCAGTATTTT. The full variable domain, completed using reference TRBV30 and TRBJ2-3, is SQTIHQWPATLVQPVGSPLSLECTVEGTSNPNLYWYRQAAGRGLQLLFYSVGIGQISSEVPQNLSASRPQDRQFILSSKKLLLSDSGFYLCAWSVASGWDTQYFGPGTRLTVL.

The chain couples TRBV19 to TRBJ2-1; no clear D gene. CDR3 size: 14 residues. Germline V gives CDR1 LNHDA, CDR2 SQIVND (reference sequence). V was shortened by 3 bases and J by 2 bases, with 8 bases between the two germline ends. The CDR3 nucleotides read TGTGCCAGTAGTATCCCTGCAGCCTACAATGAGCAGTTCTTC. Its translation is CASSIPAAYNEQFF.

The chain carries TRBV20-1 and TRBJ2-7; 12 positions agree with TRBD1. There are 14 residues in the CDR3. Unmatched junction bases numbered 8, after V lost 5 bases and J lost 6 bases. Germline V gene sequence: CDR1 DFQATT, CDR2 SNEGSKA (reference sequence). Here the CDR3 reads CSAPPGQGASEQYF. The CDR3 DNA follows: TGCAGTGCTCCGCCGGGACAGGGGGCGAGCGAGCAGTACTTC.

This clonotype was counted between two and nine times. V is TRBV5-1 and J is TRBJ2-1; D is uncertain. The CDR3 is 16 amino acids. Trimming took 0 bases from V and 1 from J, leaving 11 bases between them. From germline, CDR1 is SGHRS and CDR2 YFSETQ. CDR3 sequence: CASSLVGRISYNEQFF. Here the CDR3 DNA reads TGCGCCAGCAGCTTGGTCGGGCGTATATCCTACAATGAGCAGTTCTTC.

The chain recombines TRBV12-3 or TRBV12-4 with TRBJ2-4; 7 positions agree with TRBD2. The CDR3 runs 14 residues. J was trimmed by 4 bases and V by 6 bases; bases with no gene match: 6. This chain's CDR3 is CASRPLAEKNIQYF. In DNA, the CDR3 is TGTGCCAGCAGACCCCTAGCGGAAAAAAACATTCAGTACTTC.

This sequence joins TRBV12-3 or TRBV12-4 and TRBJ2-4; a possible D gene is TRBD2 (5 bases). Deletions cut 0 bases from V and 2 bases from J, with 20 bases between. The CDR3 runs to 19 residues. The CDR3 is CASSLARFPGNPTKNIQYF. In nucleotides, the CDR3 is TGTGCCAGCAGTTTAGCGAGATTCCCGGGAAATCCGACCAAAAACATTCAGTACTTC.

The chain carries TRBV25-1 and TRBJ2-2, with 8 bases that match TRBD2. This CDR3 spans 16 amino acids. V shed 3 bases and J 3 bases; nucleotides not matched to a gene: 6. Germline CDR1 is MGHDK and CDR2 is SYGVNS. For the CDR3, the DNA is TGTGCCAGCAGTGACCCCTCGGGAGGGTACACCGGGGAGCTGTTTTTT. This codes for CASSDPSGGYTGELFF.

J is TRBJ1-6 and V is TRBV6-5; 7 positions agree with TRBD1. The germline V gene has CDR1 MNHEY and CDR2 SVGAGI. With V trimmed by 4 bases and J by 10 bases, 10 bases remained unmatched. The CDR3 is 15 amino acids. The CDR3 region is CASSSSDRLSSPLHF. The CDR3 nucleotides are TGTGCCAGCAGTTCCTCGGACAGGCTGAGCTCACCCCTCCACTTT.

The count of this clonotype is one. This chain connects TRBV12-3 or TRBV12-4 to TRBJ1-1; TRBD1 matches at 8 bases. J was trimmed by 11 bases and V by 1 base; bases with no gene match: 9. This CDR3 spans 14 amino acids. The CDR3 DNA sequence: TGTGCCAGCAGTTTAGTCGGGGGACAGGTACGCGCTTTCTTT. Protein product: CASSLVGGQVRAFF.

This clonotype has a handful of counts. The CDR3 coding sequence is TGTGCCAGCAGTTACCCAAGCGGCGATCAGCCCCAGCATTTT. Its translation: CASSYPSGDQPQHF. The chain couples TRBV6-5 to TRBJ1-5; D is ambiguous. Trimming pared 2 bases from V and 5 bases from J, leaving 10 bases between. This CDR3 contains 14 residues. CDR1 MNHEY and CDR2 SVGAGI come from the germline V gene.

This clonotype was recorded at least ten times. The rearrangement links TRBV28 to TRBJ1-2, with 8 bases matching TRBD1. CDR3 length: 14 amino acids. V trimming: 6 bases; J trimming: 8 bases; junction bases outside the gene matches: 11. The germline CDR1 and CDR2 sequences are MDHEN and SYDVKM. Here the CDR3 DNA reads TGTGCCAGCAGGCCCGCCGGGACAGGCGGCGGCTACACCTTC. Its translation: CASRPAGTGGGYTF.

This clonotype was counted a few times. The V and J genes are TRBV6-1 and TRBJ1-6; perhaps TRBD1 as D (6 bases). Looked up from germline, CDR1 is MNHNS and CDR2 is SASEGT. This CDR3 comprises 14 residues. V lost 5 bases and J lost 3, with 8 bases in between. CDR3 protein: CASSRDIYNSPLHF. The CDR3 DNA reads TGTGCCAGCAGTAGGGACATCTATAATTCACCCCTCCACTTT.

This clonotype was observed a handful of times. The J gene is TRBJ2-7, the V gene TRBV12-3 or TRBV12-4; D unresolved. The CDR3 loop spans 15 amino acids. The V and J ends lost 6 bases and 3 bases respectively, with 18 bases between them. DNA of the CDR3: TGTGCCAGCAGCCCACGGTGGTTGGACGGCTACGAGCAGTACTTC. This encodes CASSPRWLDGYEQYF.

The chain recombines TRBV12-3 or TRBV12-4 with TRBJ2-3; D may be TRBD2 (7 bases). The CDR3 totals 15 residues. Trimming stripped 5 bases from V and 4 bases from J, with 16 bases between. The CDR3 coding sequence is TGTGCCAGCAGTCGGGGGGCGATCACGGCAGATACGCAGTATTTT. This translates into CASSRGAITADTQYF.